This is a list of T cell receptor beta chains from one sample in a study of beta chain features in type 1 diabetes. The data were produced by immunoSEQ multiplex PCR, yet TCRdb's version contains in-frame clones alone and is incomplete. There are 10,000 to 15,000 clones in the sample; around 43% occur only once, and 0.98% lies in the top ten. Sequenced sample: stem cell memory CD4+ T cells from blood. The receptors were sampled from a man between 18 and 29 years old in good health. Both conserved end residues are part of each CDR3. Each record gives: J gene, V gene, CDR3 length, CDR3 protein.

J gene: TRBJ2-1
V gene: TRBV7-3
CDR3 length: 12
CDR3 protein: CASSRQVGEQFF

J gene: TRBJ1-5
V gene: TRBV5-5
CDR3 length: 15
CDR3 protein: CASSLRGGGNQPQHF

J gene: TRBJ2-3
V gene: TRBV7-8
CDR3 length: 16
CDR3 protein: CASSLDTSGGADTQYF

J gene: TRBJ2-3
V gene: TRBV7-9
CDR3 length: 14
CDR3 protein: CASSHDTGTDTQYF

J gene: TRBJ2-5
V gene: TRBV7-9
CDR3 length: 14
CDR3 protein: CASSARVPRETQYF

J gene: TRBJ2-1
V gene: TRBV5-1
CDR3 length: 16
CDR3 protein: CASSLVLQGSYNEQFF

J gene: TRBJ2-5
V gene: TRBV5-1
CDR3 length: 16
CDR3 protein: CASSQRSGENWETQYF

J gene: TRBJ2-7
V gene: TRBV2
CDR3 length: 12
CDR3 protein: CASRLRGGEQYF

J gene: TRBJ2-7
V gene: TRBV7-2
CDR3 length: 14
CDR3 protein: CASSAGQYSYEQYF

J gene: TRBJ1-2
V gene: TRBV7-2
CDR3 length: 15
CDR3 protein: CASSSGQGVFLGYTF

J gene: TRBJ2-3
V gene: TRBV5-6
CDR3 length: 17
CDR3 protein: CASSLRLAGGSADTQYF

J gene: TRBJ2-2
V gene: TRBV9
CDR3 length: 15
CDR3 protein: CASSATGGASGELFF

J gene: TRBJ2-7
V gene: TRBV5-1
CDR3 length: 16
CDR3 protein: CASSLSPVTGLHEQYF

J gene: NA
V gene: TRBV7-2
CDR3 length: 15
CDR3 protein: CASSWSGIRLYEQYF

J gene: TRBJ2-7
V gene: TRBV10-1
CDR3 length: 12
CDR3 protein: CASGRGRYEQYF

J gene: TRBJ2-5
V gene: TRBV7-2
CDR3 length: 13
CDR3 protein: CASSFTEQETQYF